The entry below describes one T cell receptor beta chain. This sample is part of a study of shared clonotypes between healthy human individuals. TCRdb's copy holds only in-frame clones and misses some; the assay was immunoSEQ multiplex PCR. The repertoire includes about 1.4 million clones, roughly 95% of them detected once, and 1% to 1.5% sits in the top ten. The germline V gene encodes CDR1 LGHNA and CDR2 YSLEER. Germline trimming cut 4 bases from V and 6 bases from J; bases unmatched to any gene: 12. The CDR3 loop spans 16 amino acids. The chain has TRBV4-3 and TRBJ1-2; TRBD1 agrees at 9 bases. What was sequenced was naive CD4+ T cells sorted from blood. Specified subset: CD45RA+ positively selected. The TCR sequence derives from a man younger than 40 in good health. In nucleotides, the CDR3 is TGCGCCAGCAGCCTCTCACAGGGGGCAGTTCTAGATGGCTACACCTTC. Protein product: CASSLSQGAVLDGYTF.